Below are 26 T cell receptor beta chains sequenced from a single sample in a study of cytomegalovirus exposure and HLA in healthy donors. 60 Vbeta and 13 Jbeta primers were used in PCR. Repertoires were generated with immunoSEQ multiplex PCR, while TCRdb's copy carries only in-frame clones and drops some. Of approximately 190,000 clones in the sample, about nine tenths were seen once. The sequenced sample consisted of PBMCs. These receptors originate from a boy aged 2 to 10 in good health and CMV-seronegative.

The DNA of the CDR3 is TGTGCCAGCCATCCCGGGACAATAAACTATGGCTACACCTTC. Translating gives CASHPGTINYGYTF. The chain recombines TRBV5-4 with TRBJ1-2; D might be TRBD1 (6 bases). This CDR3 has 14 amino acids. The germline gives CDR1 SGHNT, CDR2 YYREEE (reference sequence). The V end was cut by 7 bases, the J end by 2 bases, with 15 bases between.

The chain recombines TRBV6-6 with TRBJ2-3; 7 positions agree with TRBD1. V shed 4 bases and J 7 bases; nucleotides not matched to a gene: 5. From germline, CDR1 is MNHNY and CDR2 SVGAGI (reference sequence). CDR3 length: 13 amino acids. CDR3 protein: CASSSDRPHTQYF. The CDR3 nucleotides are TGTGCCAGCAGTTCGGACAGGCCTCATACGCAGTATTTT.

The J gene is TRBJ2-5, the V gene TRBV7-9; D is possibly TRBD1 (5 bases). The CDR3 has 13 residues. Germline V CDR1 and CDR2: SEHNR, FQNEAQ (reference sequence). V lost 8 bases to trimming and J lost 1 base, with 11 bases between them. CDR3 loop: CASLQGAQETQYF. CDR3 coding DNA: TGTGCCAGCCTTCAGGGTGCCCAAGAGACCCAGTACTTC.

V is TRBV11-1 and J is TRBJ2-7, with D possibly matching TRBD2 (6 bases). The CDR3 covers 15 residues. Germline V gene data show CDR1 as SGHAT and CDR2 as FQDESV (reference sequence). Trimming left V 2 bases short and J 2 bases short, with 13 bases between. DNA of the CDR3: TGTGCCAGCAGCTTATCCGGGGGTAGTGCCTACGAGCAGTACTTC. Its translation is CASSLSGGSAYEQYF.

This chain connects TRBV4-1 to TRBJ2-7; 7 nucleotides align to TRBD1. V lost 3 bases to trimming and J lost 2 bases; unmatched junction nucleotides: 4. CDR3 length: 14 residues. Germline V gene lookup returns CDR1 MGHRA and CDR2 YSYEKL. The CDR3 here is CASSQIGQAYEQYF. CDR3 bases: TGCGCCAGCAGCCAGATAGGACAGGCCTACGAGCAGTACTTC.

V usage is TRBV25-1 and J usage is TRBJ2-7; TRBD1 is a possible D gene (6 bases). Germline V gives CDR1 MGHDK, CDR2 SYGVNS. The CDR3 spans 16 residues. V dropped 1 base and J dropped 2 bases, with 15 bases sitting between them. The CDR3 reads CASSEWHPGQAYEQYF. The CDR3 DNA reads TGTGCCAGCAGTGAATGGCACCCGGGACAAGCCTACGAGCAGTACTTC.

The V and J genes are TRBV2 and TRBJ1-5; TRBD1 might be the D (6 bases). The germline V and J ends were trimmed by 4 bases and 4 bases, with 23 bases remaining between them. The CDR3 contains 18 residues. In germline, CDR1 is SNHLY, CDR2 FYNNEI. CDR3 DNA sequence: TGTGCCAGCAGTGCGCAACAGGGAGAAGCGGGACCTAATCAGCCCCAGCATTTT. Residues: CASSAQQGEAGPNQPQHF.

The CDR3 DNA follows: TGTGCCAGCAGGCTCGGGACTAGCGGGAAGAATAAGCAGTTCTTC. Translating it yields CASRLGTSGKNKQFF. The chain couples TRBV25-1 to TRBJ2-1; 13 bases fit TRBD2. V was clipped by 6 bases and J by 11 bases; unmatched bases: 10. Germline CDR1 reads MGHDK; CDR2 reads SYGVNS. The CDR3 consists of 15 residues.

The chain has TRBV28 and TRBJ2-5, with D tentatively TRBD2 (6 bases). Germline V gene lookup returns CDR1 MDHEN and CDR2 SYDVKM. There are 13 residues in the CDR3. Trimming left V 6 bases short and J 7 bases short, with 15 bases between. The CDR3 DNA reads TGTGCCAGCAGCCCAACTAGCCAGGGGACCCAGTACTTC. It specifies CASSPTSQGTQYF.

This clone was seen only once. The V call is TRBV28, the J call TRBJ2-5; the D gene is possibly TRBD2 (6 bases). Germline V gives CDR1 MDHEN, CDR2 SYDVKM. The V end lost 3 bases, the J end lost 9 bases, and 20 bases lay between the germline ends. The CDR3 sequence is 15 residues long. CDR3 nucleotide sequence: TGTGCCAGCAGTTTTCGAGGCGGGGCTCGGCCGGCCCAGTACTTC. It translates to CASSFRGGARPAQYF.

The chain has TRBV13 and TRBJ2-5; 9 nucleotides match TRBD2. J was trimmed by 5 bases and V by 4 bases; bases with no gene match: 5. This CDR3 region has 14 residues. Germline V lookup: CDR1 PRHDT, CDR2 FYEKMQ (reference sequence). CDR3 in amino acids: CASSSAGGPETQYF. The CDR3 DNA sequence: TGTGCCAGCAGCTCGGCGGGGGGGCCGGAGACCCAGTACTTC.

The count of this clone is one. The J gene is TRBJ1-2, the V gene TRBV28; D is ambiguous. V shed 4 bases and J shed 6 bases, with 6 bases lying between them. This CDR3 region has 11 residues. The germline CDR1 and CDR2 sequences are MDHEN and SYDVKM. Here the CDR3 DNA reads TGTGCCAGCAGTTCGGTAGATGGCTACACCTTC. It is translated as CASSSVDGYTF.

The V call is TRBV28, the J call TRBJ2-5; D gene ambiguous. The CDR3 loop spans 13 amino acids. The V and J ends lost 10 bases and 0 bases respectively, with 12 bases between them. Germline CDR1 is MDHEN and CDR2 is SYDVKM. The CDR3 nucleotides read TGTGCCACTTCGACGCTAGACCAAGAGACCCAGTACTTC. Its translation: CATSTLDQETQYF.

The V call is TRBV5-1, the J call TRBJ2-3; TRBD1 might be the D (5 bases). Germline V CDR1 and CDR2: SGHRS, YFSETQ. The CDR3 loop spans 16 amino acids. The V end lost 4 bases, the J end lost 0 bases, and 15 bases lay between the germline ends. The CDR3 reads CASSTAGMGSTDTQYF. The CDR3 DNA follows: TGCGCCAGCAGCACCGCAGGGATGGGAAGCACAGATACGCAGTATTTT. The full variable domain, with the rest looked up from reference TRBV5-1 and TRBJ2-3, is KAGVTQTPRYLIKTRGQQVTLSCSPISGHRSVSWYQQTPGQGLQFLFEYFSETQRNKGNFPGRFSGRQFSNSRSEMNVSTLELGDSALYLCASSTAGMGSTDTQYFGPGTRLTVL.

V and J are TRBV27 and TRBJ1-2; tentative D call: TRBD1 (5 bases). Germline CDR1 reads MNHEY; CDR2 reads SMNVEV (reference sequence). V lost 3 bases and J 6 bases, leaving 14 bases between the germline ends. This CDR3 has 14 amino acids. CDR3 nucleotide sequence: TGTGCCAGCAGTTTGTATACAGGCTCCGATGGCTACACCTTC. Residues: CASSLYTGSDGYTF.

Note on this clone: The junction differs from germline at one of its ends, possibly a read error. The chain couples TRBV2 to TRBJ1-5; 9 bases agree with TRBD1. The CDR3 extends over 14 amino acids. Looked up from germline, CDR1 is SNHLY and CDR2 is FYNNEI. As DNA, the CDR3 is TGTACCAGCAGCTCCGGGACAGGGATTCAGCCCCAGCATTTT. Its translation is CTSSSGTGIQPQHF.

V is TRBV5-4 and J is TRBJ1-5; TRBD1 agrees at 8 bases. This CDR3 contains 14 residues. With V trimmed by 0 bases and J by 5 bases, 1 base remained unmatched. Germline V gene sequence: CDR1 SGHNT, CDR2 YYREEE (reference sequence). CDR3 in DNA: TGTGCCAGCAGCTTGGACAGGGGGGATCAGCCCCAGCATTTT. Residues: CASSLDRGDQPQHF.

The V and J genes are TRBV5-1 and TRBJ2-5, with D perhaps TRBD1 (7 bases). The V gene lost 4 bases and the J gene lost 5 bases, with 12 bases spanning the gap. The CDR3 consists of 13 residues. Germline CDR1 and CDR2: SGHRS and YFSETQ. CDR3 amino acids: CASSAGQHETQYF. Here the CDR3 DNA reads TGCGCCAGCAGCGCGGGACAGCACGAGACCCAGTACTTC. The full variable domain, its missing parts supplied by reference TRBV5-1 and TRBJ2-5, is KAGVTQTPRYLIKTRGQQVTLSCSPISGHRSVSWYQQTPGQGLQFLFEYFSETQRNKGNFPGRFSGRQFSNSRSEMNVSTLELGDSALYLCASSAGQHETQYFGPGTRLLVL.

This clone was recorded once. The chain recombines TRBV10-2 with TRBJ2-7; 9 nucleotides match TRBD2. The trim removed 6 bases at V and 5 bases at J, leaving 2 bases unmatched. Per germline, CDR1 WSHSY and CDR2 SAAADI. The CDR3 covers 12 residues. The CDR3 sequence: CASRRGGDEQYF. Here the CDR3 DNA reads TGCGCCAGCAGGCGGGGGGGCGACGAGCAGTACTTC.

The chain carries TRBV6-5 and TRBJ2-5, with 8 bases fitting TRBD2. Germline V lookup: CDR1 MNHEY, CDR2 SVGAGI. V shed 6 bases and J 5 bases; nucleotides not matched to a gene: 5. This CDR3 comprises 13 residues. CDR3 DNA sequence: TGTGCCAGCAGATTAGCGGGGTACGAGACCCAGTACTTC. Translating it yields CASRLAGYETQYF.

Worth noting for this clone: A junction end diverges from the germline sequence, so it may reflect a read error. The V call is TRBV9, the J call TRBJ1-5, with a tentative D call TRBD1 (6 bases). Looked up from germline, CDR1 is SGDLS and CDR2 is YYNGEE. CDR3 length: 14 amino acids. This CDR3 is CAGSVGGGNQPQHF. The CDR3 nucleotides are TGTGCCGGCAGCGTAGGGGGGGGTAATCAGCCCCAGCATTTT.

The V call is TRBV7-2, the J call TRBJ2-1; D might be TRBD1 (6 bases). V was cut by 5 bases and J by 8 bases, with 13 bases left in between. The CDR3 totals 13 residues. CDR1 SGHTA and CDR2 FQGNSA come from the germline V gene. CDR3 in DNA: TGTGCCAGCAGCCTACAACAGGGAGATGAGCAGTTCTTC. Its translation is CASSLQQGDEQFF.

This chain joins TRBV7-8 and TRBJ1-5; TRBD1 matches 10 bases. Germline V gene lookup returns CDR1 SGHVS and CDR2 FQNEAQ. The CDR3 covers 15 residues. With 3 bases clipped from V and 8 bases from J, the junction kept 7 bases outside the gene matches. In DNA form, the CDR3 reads TGTGCCAGCAGCTTTTGGACAGGGGGAGATAAGCCCCAGCATTTT. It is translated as CASSFWTGGDKPQHF.

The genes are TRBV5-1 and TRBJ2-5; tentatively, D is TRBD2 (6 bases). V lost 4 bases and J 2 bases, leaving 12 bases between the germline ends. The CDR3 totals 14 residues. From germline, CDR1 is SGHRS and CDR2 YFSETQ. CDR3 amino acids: CASSPEGTQETQYF. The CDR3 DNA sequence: TGCGCCAGCAGCCCGGAGGGGACGCAAGAGACCCAGTACTTC. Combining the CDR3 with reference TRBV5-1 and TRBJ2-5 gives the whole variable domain KAGVTQTPRYLIKTRGQQVTLSCSPISGHRSVSWYQQTPGQGLQFLFEYFSETQRNKGNFPGRFSGRQFSNSRSEMNVSTLELGDSALYLCASSPEGTQETQYFGPGTRLLVL.

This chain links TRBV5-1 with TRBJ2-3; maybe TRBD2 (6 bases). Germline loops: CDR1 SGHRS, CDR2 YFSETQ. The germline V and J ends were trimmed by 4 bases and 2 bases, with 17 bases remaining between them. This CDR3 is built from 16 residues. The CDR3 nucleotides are TGCGCCAGCAGCCATCTAACTAGCCAATACACAGATACGCAGTATTTT. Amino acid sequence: CASSHLTSQYTDTQYF.

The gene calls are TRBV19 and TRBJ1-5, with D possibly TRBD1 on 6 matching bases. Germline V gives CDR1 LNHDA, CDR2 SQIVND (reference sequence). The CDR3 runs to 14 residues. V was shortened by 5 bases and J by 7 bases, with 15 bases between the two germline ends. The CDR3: CASSLRQASQPQHF. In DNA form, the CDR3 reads TGTGCCAGTAGTCTAAGACAGGCTTCGCAGCCCCAGCATTTT.